A selection of T cell receptor beta chains follows, all from one sample in a study of metastatic and nonmetastatic thyroid tumors. TCRdb reprocessed the PCR reads via MiXCR. The sample lists fewer than 40,000 clones, about 15% occurring once. Sequenced sample: blood. These receptors all come from a male donor with papillary thyroid cancer or a benign thyroid nodule (not recorded which). Some clones in this sample may be carry-over from other donors' samples. Both conserved end residues are part of each CDR3. D genes are given only for firm matches. Only part of the rows carry a size: once, few, many, or a class if the clone is expanded.

TRBD2	TRBJ2-1	TRBV25-1	many	TGTGCCAGCAGCGAAAGACTAGCGGGGGGCGATGAGCAGTTCTTC	CASSERLAGGDEQFF
TRBD1	TRBJ1-4	TRBV5-4	many	TGTGCCAGCAGCACATGGGACAGTGAAAAACTGTTTTTT	CASSTWDSEKLFF
TRBD1	TRBJ2-7	TRBV7-9	-	TGTGCCAGCAGCTTAGAAGGGGGCGGCTACGAGCAGTACTTC	CASSLEGGGYEQYF
-	TRBJ1-1	TRBV28	few	TGTGCCAGCAGCCACCCCGGGTGGGGCGCCCCCGAGAACACTGAAGCTTTCTTT	CASSHPGWGAPENTEAFF
-	TRBJ1-2	TRBV5-1	many	TGCGCCAGCAGCCAGGACGGCAACTATGGCTACACCTTC	CASSQDGNYGYTF
-	TRBJ2-5	TRBV12-5	many	TGTGCTAGTGGTTTGGTAAGGGGGCAAGAGACCCAGTACTTC	CASGLVRGQETQYF
-	TRBJ2-1	TRBV7-9	many	TGTGCCAGCAGCTTAGGGGCAGATGAGCAGTTCTTC	CASSLGADEQFF
-	TRBJ1-5	TRBV6-1	-	TGTGCCAGCAACCAGGAGGGTCAGCCCCATCATTTT	CASNQEGQPHHF
-	TRBJ1-1	TRBV19	many	TGTGCCAGTAGTAGCTCAGGGAACACTGAAGCTTTCTTT	CASSSSGNTEAFF
TRBD1	TRBJ1-1	TRBV7-2	-	TGTGCCAGCACCCAAGGGGGCATAATGAACACTGAAGCTTTCTTT	CASTQGGIMNTEAFF
TRBD2	TRBJ2-7	TRBV5-4	-	TGTGCCAGCAGCTTGAAGACTAGCGGGAGGTCCACCTACGAGCAGTACTTC	CASSLKTSGRSTYEQYF
TRBD2	TRBJ2-1	TRBV14	many	TGTGCCAGCAGCTCACAAATAAGCGGGGGGGCCTTAGATGAGCAGTTCTTC	CASSSQISGGALDEQFF
TRBD1	TRBJ2-1	TRBV11-2	-	TGTGCCAGCAGCTTAGTCGGGACAGACTACAATGAGCAGTTCTTC	CASSLVGTDYNEQFF
TRBD2	TRBJ2-1	TRBV5-1	many	TGCGCCAGCAGCTCCGGGACTAGCGGGAGGGTCAATGAGCAGTTCTTC	CASSSGTSGRVNEQFF
TRBD1	TRBJ2-7	TRBV10-3	many	TGTGCCATCCGGCGAGGACAGGGGTACTACGAGCAGTACTTC	CAIRRGQGYYEQYF
-	TRBJ2-1	TRBV5-1	many	TGCGCCAGCAACGCGGGGACATTGAATGAGCAGTTCTTC	CASNAGTLNEQFF
-	TRBJ1-1	TRBV3-1	many	TGTGCCAGCAGCCAAGATCTTGGACAGCGGGACACTGAAGCTTTCTTT	CASSQDLGQRDTEAFF
TRBD1	TRBJ1-2	TRBV2	many	TGTGCCAGAAACGCCGGGACAGGCTATGGCTACACCTTC	CARNAGTGYGYTF
TRBD2	TRBJ2-1	TRBV19	many	TGTGCCAGTAGTACACTAGCGGGGGCATCATCCTCCTACAATGAGCAGTTCTTC	CASSTLAGASSSYNEQFF
-	TRBJ1-2	TRBV6-1	many	TGTGCCAGCAGTGATAAGGGTGAAGGGGGCTATGGCTACACCTTC	CASSDKGEGGYGYTF
TRBD2	TRBJ2-1	TRBV20-1	-	TGCAGTGCTAGGCGGGGACTAGCGTCCTACAATGAGCAGTTCTTC	CSARRGLASYNEQFF
-	TRBJ2-5	TRBV5-1	many	TGCGCCAGCAGCTATAGGACTGACGTCGTCGAGACCCAGTACTTC	CASSYRTDVVETQYF
TRBD1	TRBJ1-5	TRBV7-9	many	TGTGCCAGCAGCTTAGCCGGTGGACAGGGCAATCAGCCCCAGCATTTT	CASSLAGGQGNQPQHF
TRBD1	TRBJ1-6	TRBV12-3/TRBV12-4	many	TGTGCCAGCAGTCCCGGGACAGCCGCCGGTTCACCCCTCCACTTT	CASSPGTAAGSPLHF
-	TRBJ2-5	TRBV4-2	many	TGTGCCAGCAGCCAAGGGACGGAGACCCAGTACTTC	CASSQGTETQYF
-	TRBJ1-2	TRBV30	-	TGTGCCTGGAGTGTATACTTCAGCCACTATGGCTACACCTTC	CAWSVYFSHYGYTF
TRBD1	TRBJ1-5	TRBV5-1	many	TGCGCCAGCAGCTCCGGGACAGGGGGCTTTGGGCAGCCCCAGCATTTT	CASSSGTGGFGQPQHF
-	TRBJ2-6	TRBV11-1	few	TGTGCCAGCAGCTTAGTTCTGGGGCTTCACTCTGGGGCCAACGTCCTGACTTTC	CASSLVLGLHSGANVLTF
TRBD1	TRBJ2-1	TRBV27	-	TGTGCCAACATTAAAAGTGACAGGGGGCATGATGAGCAGTTCTTC	CANIKSDRGHDEQFF
-	TRBJ2-3	TRBV11-3	many	TGTGCCAGCAGCCTAGGACTCCATGGGACCACAGATACGCAGTATTTT	CASSLGLHGTTDTQYF
-	TRBJ2-2	TRBV7-2	-	TGTGCCAGCAGCTCCGGATGGGGAGCCGGGGAGCTGTTTTTT	CASSSGWGAGELFF
TRBD1	TRBJ1-4	TRBV6-1	many	TGTGCCAGCAGCCCCGGGACAGGTCATGAAAAACTGTTTTTT	CASSPGTGHEKLFF
-	TRBJ2-5	TRBV20-1	-	TGCAGTTCTAGTTATAGTGGGGGTATGCAAGAGACCCAGTACTTC	CSSSYSGGMQETQYF
-	TRBJ1-4	TRBV6-1	many	TGTGCCAGCAGGGAATCTCGGGGTGAAAAACTGTTTTTT	CASRESRGEKLFF
-	TRBJ1-1	TRBV14	medium-sized	TGTGCCAGCAGCCCCTCCCAAGCGGGGTTGGACACTGAAGCTTTCTTT	CASSPSQAGLDTEAFF
-	TRBJ2-1	TRBV5-6	many	TGTGCCAGCAGCTTCGGCGGTTGGAGCTCCTACAATGAGCAGTTCTTC	CASSFGGWSSYNEQFF
TRBD1	TRBJ1-2	TRBV7-2	-	TGTGCCAGCAGCTTAGCGAAGGGGGCGCCTCGTAACTATGGCTACACCTTC	CASSLAKGAPRNYGYTF
-	TRBJ2-2	TRBV25-1	-	TGTGCCAGCGCCACGAGAAAGGGGGACACCGGGGAGCTGTTTTTT	CASATRKGDTGELFF
TRBD1	TRBJ2-1	TRBV7-3	-	TGTGCCAGCAGCTCGAGACAGGGGGCCATCGGCAATGAGCAGTTCTTC	CASSSRQGAIGNEQFF
TRBD1	TRBJ2-7	TRBV11-2	-	TGTGCCAGCGGCCAGACAGGGGAGGTTTCCTACGAGCAGTACTTC	CASGQTGEVSYEQYF
-	TRBJ1-3	TRBV7-1	many	TGTGCCAGCAGCTCCCATCCCGAGAGGGACTTCGGGAGCTCTGGAAACACCATATATTTT	CASSSHPERDFGSSGNTIYF
-	TRBJ2-1	TRBV20-1	many	TGCAGTGCTAGAGATCCTCCAAAAAATGAGCAGTTCTTC	CSARDPPKNEQFF
TRBD2	TRBJ2-3	TRBV12-3/TRBV12-4	few	TGTGCCAGCAGCAACACCGGGACTAGAGGCACAGATACGCAGTGTTTT	CASSNTGTRGTDTQCF
-	TRBJ2-7	TRBV27	medium-sized	TGTGCCAGCTGGGCCAGGGCCTACGAGCAGTACTTC	CASWARAYEQYF
-	TRBJ2-1	TRBV9	many	TGTGCCAGCAGCGTAGAGGGTGGAGCCTACAATGAGCAGTTCTTC	CASSVEGGAYNEQFF
TRBD1	TRBJ2-7	TRBV18	many	TGTGCCAGCTCAACAAGGACAGGGGCCACCTACGAGCAGTACTTC	CASSTRTGATYEQYF
-	TRBJ1-3	TRBV12-3/TRBV12-4	many	TGTGCCAGCAGTTTAAGTCTTGTCCCAGGCTCTGGAAACACCATATATTTT	CASSLSLVPGSGNTIYF
-	TRBJ1-3	TRBV6-1	many	TGTGCCACCGCTAGTCTATACTCTGGAAACACCATATATTTT	CATASLYSGNTIYF
-	TRBJ2-5	TRBV7-8	many	TGTGCCAGCAGCCCTCTATGGGGACTGCAAGAGACCCAGTACTTC	CASSPLWGLQETQYF
TRBD2	TRBJ2-7	TRBV2	many	TGTGCCAGCGAAGGACTAGCGGTGACCTACGAGCAGTACTTC	CASEGLAVTYEQYF
-	TRBJ2-1	TRBV27	many	TGTGCCAGCGGCCGGGGGGCCGACTACAATGAGCAGTTCTTC	CASGRGADYNEQFF
-	TRBJ2-7	TRBV27	medium-sized	TGTGCCAGCAGTTTCATGTCAGGAACCTACGAGCAGTACTTC	CASSFMSGTYEQYF
TRBD2	TRBJ2-3	TRBV12-5	many	TGTGCTAGTGGTTTGGTTCGGCTAGCGGGGGGCTACACAGATACGCAGTATTTT	CASGLVRLAGGYTDTQYF
-	TRBJ2-3	TRBV7-6	many	TGTGCCAGCAGCTTAGTGCGGGACGATACGCAGTATTTT	CASSLVRDDTQYF